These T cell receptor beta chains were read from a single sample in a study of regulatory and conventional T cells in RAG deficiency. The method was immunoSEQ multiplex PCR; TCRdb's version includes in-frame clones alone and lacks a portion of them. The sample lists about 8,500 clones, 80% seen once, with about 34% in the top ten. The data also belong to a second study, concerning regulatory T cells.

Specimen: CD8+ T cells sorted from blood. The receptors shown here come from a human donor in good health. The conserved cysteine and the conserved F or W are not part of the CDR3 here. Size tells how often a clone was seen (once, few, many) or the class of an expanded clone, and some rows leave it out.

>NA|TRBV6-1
ASSEASGGSYEQY
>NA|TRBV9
ASRSMPYGYT
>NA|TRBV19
ASSHSATEAF
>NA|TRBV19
ASSNEGTGGNYEQY
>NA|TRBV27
ASSLSRGRSDTQY
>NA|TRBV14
ASSQDRGRTDTQY
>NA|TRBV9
ASSVVSGAYNEQF
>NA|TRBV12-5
ASGLVSVVGEAF
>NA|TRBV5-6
ASSSHDLQGPSSPLH
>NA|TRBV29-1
SVWTSGFYEQY
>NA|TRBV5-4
ASSPARNNEQF
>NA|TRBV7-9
ASSLRGADSSYEQY
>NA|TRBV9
ASSPSPGPSEAF
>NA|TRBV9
ASSVQLQGEYNEQF
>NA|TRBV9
ASSAYRTGKEAF
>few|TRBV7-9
ASSLTEGRKNIQY
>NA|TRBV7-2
ASSLGHGSYEQY
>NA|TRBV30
AWRAPGESSYT
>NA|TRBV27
ASRTGQHEQY
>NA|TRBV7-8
ASSWTGDRPEAF
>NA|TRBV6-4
ASSGGQMNSPLH
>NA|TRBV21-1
ASSDRGLNTGELF
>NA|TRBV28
ASSFEGAIYNEQF
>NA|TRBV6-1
ASSETDKNTEAF